This T cell receptor (beta chain) derives from a study of blood T cell repertoires in COVID-19. Authors' data handling: Nucleated cell counts were estimated from reference gene primer amplification. Here immunoSEQ multiplex PCR was the method, and the copy in TCRdb shows in-frame clones only, minus some. V and J calls and clone size are copied from that table; D and trimming were computed from the DNA. The data hold 200,000 to 300,000 clones, with around 84% observed a single time. There are 17 residues in the CDR3. Germline lookup yields CDR1 LGHNA and CDR2 YNFKEQ. The V end was cut by 4 bases, the J end by 0 bases, with 18 bases between.

Sequencing input: peripheral blood. This receptor was obtained from a woman aged 40 to 50 who had recovered from COVID-19. The V and J genes are TRBV4-2 and TRBJ1-2; D is ambiguous. DNA of the CDR3: TGTGCCAGCAGCCCTCTCGGACGGGAGAAAGCTAACTATGGCTACACCTTC. The encoded protein is CASSPLGREKANYGYTF.